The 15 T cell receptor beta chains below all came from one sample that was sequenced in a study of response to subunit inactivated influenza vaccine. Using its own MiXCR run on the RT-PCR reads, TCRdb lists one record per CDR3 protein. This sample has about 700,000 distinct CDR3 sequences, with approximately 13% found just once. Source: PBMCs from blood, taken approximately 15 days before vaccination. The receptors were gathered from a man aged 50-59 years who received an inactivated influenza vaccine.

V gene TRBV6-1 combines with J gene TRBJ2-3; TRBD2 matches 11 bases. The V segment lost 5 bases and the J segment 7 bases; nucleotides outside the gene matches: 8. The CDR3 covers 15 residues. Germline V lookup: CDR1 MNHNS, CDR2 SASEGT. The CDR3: CASSPYSGGANTQYF. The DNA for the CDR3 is TGTGCCAGCAGTCCCTATAGCGGGGGGGCGAATACGCAGTATTTT.

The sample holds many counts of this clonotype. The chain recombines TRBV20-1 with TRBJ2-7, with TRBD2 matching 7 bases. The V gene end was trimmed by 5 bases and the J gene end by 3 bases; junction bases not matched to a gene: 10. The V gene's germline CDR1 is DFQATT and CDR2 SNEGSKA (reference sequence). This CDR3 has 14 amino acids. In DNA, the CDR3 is TGCAGTGCTGGAGGGGAGGGTTCAGTCTACGAGCAGTACTTC. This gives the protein CSAGGEGSVYEQYF.

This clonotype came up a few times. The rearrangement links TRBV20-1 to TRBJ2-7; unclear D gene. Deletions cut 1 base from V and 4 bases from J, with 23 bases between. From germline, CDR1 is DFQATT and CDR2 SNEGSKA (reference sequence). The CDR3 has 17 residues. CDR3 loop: CSARGDLSRKLGYEQYF. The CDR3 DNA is TGCAGTGCTAGAGGGGATCTAAGCCGAAAACTGGGGTACGAGCAGTACTTC.

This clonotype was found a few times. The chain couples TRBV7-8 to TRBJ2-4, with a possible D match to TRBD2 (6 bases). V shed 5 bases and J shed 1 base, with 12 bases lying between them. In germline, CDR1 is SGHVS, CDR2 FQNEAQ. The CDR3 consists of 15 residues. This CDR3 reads CASSAGTLAKNIQYF. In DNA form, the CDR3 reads TGTGCCAGCAGCGCAGGGACTCTCGCCAAAAACATTCAGTACTTC.

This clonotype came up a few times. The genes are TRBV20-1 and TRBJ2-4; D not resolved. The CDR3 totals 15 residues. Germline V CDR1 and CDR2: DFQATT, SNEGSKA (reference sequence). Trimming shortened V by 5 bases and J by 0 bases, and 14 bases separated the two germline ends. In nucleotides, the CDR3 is TGCAGTGCTCGAAAGCCGGAGTTAGCCAAAAACATTCAGTACTTC. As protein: CSARKPELAKNIQYF.

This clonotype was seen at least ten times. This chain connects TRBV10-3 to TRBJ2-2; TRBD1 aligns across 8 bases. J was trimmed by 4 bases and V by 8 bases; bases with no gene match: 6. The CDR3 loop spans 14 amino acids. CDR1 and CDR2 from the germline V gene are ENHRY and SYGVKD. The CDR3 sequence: CAIQPGQATGELFF. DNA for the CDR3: TGTGCCATCCAACCGGGACAGGCCACCGGGGAGCTGTTTTTT.

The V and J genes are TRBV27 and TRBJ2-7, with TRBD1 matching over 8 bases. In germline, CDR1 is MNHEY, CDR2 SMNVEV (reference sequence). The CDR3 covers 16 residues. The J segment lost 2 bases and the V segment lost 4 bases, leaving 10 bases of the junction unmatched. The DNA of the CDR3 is TGTGCCAGCAGTTACTCGATACGGACAGGGACCTACGAGCAGTACTTC. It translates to CASSYSIRTGTYEQYF.

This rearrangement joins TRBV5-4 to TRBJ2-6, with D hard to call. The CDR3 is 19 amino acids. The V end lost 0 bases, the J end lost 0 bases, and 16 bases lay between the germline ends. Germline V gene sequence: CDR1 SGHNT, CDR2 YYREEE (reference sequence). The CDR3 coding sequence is TGTGCCAGCAGCTTGGTTGGCAGTCGAGGATTCTCTGGGGCCAACGTCCTGACTTTC. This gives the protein CASSLVGSRGFSGANVLTF. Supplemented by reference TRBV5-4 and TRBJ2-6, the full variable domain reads ETGVTQSPTHLIKTRGQQVTLRCSSQSGHNTVSWYQQALGQGPQFIFQYYREEENGRGNFPPRFSGLQFPNYSSELNVNALELDDSALYLCASSLVGSRGFSGANVLTFGAGSRLTVL.

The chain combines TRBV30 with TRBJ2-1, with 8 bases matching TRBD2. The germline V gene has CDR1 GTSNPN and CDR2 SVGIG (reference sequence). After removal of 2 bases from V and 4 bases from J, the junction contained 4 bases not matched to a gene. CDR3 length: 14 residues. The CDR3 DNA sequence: TGTGCCTGGAGTTTCACTAGCGGTTACAATGAGCAGTTCTTC. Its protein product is CAWSFTSGYNEQFF.

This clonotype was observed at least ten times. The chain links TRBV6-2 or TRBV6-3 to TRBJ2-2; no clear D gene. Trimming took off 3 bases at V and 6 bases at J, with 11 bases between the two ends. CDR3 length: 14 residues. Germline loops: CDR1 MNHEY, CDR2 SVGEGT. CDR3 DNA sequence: TGTGCCAGCAGTTATAACCGCAGGTCCGGGGAGCTGTTTTTT. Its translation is CASSYNRRSGELFF.

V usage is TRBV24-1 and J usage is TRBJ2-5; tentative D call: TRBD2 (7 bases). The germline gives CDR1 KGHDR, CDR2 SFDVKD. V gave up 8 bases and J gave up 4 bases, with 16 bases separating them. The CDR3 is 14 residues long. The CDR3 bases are TGTGCCACCACCGAATGGGGGGGGCGAGAGACCCAGTACTTC. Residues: CATTEWGGRETQYF.

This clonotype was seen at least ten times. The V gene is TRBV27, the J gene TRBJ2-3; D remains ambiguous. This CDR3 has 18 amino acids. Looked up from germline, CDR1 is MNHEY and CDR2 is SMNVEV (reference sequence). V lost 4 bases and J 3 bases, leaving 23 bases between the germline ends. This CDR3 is CASSSASVWPKGTDTQYF. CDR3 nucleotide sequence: TGTGCCAGCAGTTCGGCCAGCGTATGGCCTAAAGGAACAGATACGCAGTATTTT.

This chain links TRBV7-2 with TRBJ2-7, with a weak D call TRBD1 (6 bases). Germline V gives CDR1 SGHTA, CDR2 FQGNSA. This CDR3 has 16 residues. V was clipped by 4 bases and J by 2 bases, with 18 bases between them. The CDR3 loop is CASSSYGQLFAYEQYF. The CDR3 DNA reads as TGTGCCAGCAGCTCATACGGACAGCTTTTTGCCTACGAGCAGTACTTC.

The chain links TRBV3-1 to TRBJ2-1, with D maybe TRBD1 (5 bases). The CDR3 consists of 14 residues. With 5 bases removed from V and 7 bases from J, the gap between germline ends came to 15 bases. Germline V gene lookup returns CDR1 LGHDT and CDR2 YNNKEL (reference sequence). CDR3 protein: CASSDDSHPNEQFF. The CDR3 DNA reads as TGTGCCAGCAGCGACGACAGTCACCCGAATGAGCAGTTCTTC.

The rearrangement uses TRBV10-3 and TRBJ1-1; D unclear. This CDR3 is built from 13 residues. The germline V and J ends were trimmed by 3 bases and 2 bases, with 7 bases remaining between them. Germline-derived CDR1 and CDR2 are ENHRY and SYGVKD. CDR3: CAISEMGNTEAFF. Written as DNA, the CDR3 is TGTGCCATCAGTGAAATGGGTAACACTGAAGCTTTCTTT.